This T cell receptor (beta chain) was retrieved from a study of persistence of HIV-infected CD4 T cells. Overall study: Suppressive ART had lasted a median of around 8 years.

Cells were stimulated nonspecifically with anti-CD3/anti-CD28 magnetic beads. Responding CD4+ T cells were sorted by upregulation of both CD40 ligand and CD69. Plasma HIV-1 RNA stayed below 50 copies/mL for at least 4 years. CD4+ T cell counts exceeded 400 cells/uL; CMV serology was positive. CD8+ T cells were removed from PBMCs prior to stimulation. Germline-derived CDR1 and CDR2 are MDHEN and SYDVKM. The CDR3 runs to 10 residues. V lost 6 bases and J 3 bases, leaving 3 bases between the germline ends. This was the immunoSEQ version 4 assay in survey mode. The repertoire was sequenced with immunoSEQ multiplex PCR; TCRdb's copy has only in-frame clones and lacks some. The sample has roughly 43,000 clones, roughly nine tenths seen once; the top ten hold around 2%. For this clone: Its antigen is currently unknown.

The sequencing used CD4+ T cells sorted from PBMCs after roughly 20-hour stimulation, collected from a patient who received antiretroviral therapy. V is TRBV28 and J is TRBJ2-7, with D uncertain. The TCR comes from an adult man with HIV who was CMV-seropositive. In DNA, the CDR3 is TGTGCCAGCAGCCACTACGAGCAGTACTTC. It encodes CASSHYEQYF.